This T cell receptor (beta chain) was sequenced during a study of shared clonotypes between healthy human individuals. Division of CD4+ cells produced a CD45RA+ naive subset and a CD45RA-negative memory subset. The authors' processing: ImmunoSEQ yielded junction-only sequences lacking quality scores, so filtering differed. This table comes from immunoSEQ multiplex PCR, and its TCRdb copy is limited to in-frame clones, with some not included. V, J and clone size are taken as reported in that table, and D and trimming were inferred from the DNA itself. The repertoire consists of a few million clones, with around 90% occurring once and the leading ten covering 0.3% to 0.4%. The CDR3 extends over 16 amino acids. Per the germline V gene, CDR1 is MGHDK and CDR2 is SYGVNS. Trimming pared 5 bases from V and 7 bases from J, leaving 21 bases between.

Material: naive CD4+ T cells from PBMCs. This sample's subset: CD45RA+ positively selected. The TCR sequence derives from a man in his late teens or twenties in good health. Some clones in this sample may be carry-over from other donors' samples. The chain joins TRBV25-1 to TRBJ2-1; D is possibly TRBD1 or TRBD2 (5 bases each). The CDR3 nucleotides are TGTGCCAGCAGTTCAATGGGTCAGGGAGAATGGAATGAGCAGTTCTTC. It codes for CASSSMGQGEWNEQFF.